This T cell receptor beta chain was sequenced during a study of T cells in Graves' hyperthyroidism and ophthalmopathy. Regarding the study as a whole: Within blood appeared most thyroid clonotypes that had expanded above 0.001.

This clonotype was counted many times. The antigen remains undetermined. RNA transcripts served as the template for amplifying TCR beta CDR3 regions. The primer set for the first-round RT-PCR of the TCR CDR3 was HTBI. In TCRdb, the multiplex PCR reads were re-called with MiXCR into one record per CDR3 protein. The sample lists some 370,000 distinct CDR3 sequences, roughly 17% occurring once. Germline loops: CDR1 MDHEN, CDR2 SYDVKM. Trimming pared 6 bases from V and 1 base from J, leaving 12 bases between. The CDR3 is made up of 14 amino acids. Patients between 18 and 65 years old had hyperthyroidism, newly diagnosed and lasting under 2 months. Sampled blood dates from first hyperthyroidism diagnosis, and it precedes any ophthalmopathy symptoms.

The TCR comes from a woman in her twenties or thirties with Graves' hyperthyroidism that later progressed to Graves' ophthalmopathy. The J gene is TRBJ1-2, the V gene TRBV28; tentatively, D is TRBD1 (5 bases). The sample taken for sequencing was blood. CDR3 sequence (DNA): TGTGCCAGCAGAAGGGACGGCGATAACTATGGCTACACCTTC. Its translation is CASRRDGDNYGYTF.